These T cell receptor beta chains were read from a single sample in a study of blood T cell repertoires in COVID-19. Clones were sequenced by immunoSEQ multiplex PCR, and TCRdb holds only the in-frame ones, with some missing. The sample contains under 150,000 clones, approximately 86% of which appear only once. Sequencing was done on a sample of PBMCs or T cells enriched from blood (not recorded which). These receptors all stem from a woman aged 45-59 years who had recovered from COVID-19. Both conserved end residues are part of each CDR3.

v_gene	j_gene	CDR3aa
TRBV18	TRBJ1-1	CASSPRGTGNTEAFF
TRBV7-9	TRBJ2-5	CASSGGQGGETQYF
TRBV19	TRBJ1-2	CASSIDQTGANYGYTF
TRBV6-4	TRBJ2-3	CASSDASGPDTQYF
TRBV25-1	TRBJ1-3	CASSKGTGVSGNTIYF
TRBV2	TRBJ1-5	CASTRTPGSNQPQHF
TRBV3-1/TRBV3-2	TRBJ1-5	CASSQAGGDQPQHF
TRBV5-1	TRBJ2-7	CASRPNRDMSYEQYF
TRBV4-1	TRBJ1-2	CASRGASPYGYTF
TRBV19	TRBJ1-2	CASSIQDRQFANYGYTF
TRBV4-1	TRBJ1-5	CASSQDGLYSNQPQHF
TRBV30	TRBJ2-3	CAWDGVAGGLSADTQYF
TRBV19	TRBJ1-5	CASIKGETGVNQPQHF
TRBV4-3	TRBJ1-2	CASSQDIGSYGYTF
TRBV10-3	TRBJ1-6	CAISAGTYNSPLHF
TRBV4-3	TRBJ1-2	CASSQDRWFLGGYTF
TRBV7-2	TRBJ2-7	CASSSMTGSAYEQYF
TRBV13	TRBJ2-5	CASSLVGLVGSKETQYF
TRBV3-1/TRBV3-2	TRBJ1-3	CASSRPGDGGNTIYF
TRBV7-2	TRBJ2-3	CASSLEDGTLKISTQYF
TRBV28	TRBJ1-5	CASSLPGGATGPQHF
TRBV7-2	TRBJ1-2	CASSSPGGSPFIYGYTF
TRBV9	TRBJ2-7	CASSGLAGGFDEQYF
TRBV7-9	TRBJ1-1	CASSLGARGSTEAFF
TRBV4-3	TRBJ2-7	CASSQDIEIDYEQYF
TRBV6-5	TRBJ1-5	CASSYTPGAQPQHF
TRBV27	TRBJ2-7	CASSPRQGKAYEQYF
TRBV20-1	TRBJ2-1	CSASVRGGIYNEQFF
TRBV6-5	TRBJ1-2	CASRPDRRNGYTF
TRBV6-4	TRBJ1-6	CASRTFNSPLHF
TRBV19	TRBJ1-5	CASSPDRAGNQPQHF
TRBV3-1/TRBV3-2	TRBJ1-6	CASTDQMRNSPLHF
TRBV4-3	TRBJ1-2	CASSRQGESNYGYTF
TRBV5-4	TRBJ2-3	CASSPGGLAASDTQYF
TRBV12-5	TRBJ2-7	CASGGQGRFLGEQYF
TRBV7-8	TRBJ2-3	CASSLYEGASGDTQYF
TRBV19	TRBJ2-7	CASLGGGGSEQYF
TRBV15	TRBJ2-1	CATSRDRGTGGDEQFF
TRBV7-2	TRBJ2-5	CASSLMRTEQETQYF
TRBV10-2	TRBJ2-3	CASARGQGSDTQYF
TRBV6-2/TRBV6-3	TRBJ1-5	CASSYSIGRQDLPQHF
TRBV7-9	TRBJ2-2	CASSKRGLAGADTGELFF
TRBV19	TRBJ1-1	CASKWATEAFF
TRBV7-9	TRBJ2-5	CASSEDSQETQYF
TRBV6-1	TRBJ2-7	CASSELQGQYF
TRBV11-2	TRBJ1-4	CASSLEGAGNEKLFF
TRBV7-2	TRBJ2-3	CASSLDGASGGALADTQYF
TRBV20-1	TRBJ2-7	CSASRDYEQYF
TRBV19	TRBJ1-3	CASTGRNSGNTIYF
TRBV7-9	TRBJ1-1	CASSLLGGVEAFF
TRBV4-3	TRBJ2-3	CASSQDPPAGGPSTDTQYF
TRBV27	TRBJ2-1	CASSLEGARNEQFF
TRBV2	TRBJ2-1	CASSLYEQFF
TRBV3-1/TRBV3-2	TRBJ1-2	CASSQESPEANYGYTF
TRBV6-2/TRBV6-3	TRBJ2-7	CASSYRLAGAYEQYF
TRBV7-2	TRBJ2-5	CASSPTGLQETQYF
TRBV18	TRBJ2-7	CASSLTQGRTYEQYF